These 26 T cell receptor beta chains came from one sample sequenced in a study of T cell repertoires in cytomegalovirus infection. For these receptors, no antigen is known. MiXCR was run by TCRdb on the reads, yielding one entry per CDR3 protein. This table has about 340,000 distinct CDR3 sequences, about 28% appearing once. Sample: cultured PBMCs, taken from culture after CMV antigen stimulation. These receptors were obtained from a human donor in good health (CMV status not recorded). Some clones in this sample may be carry-over from other donors' samples.

The genes are TRBV12-3 or TRBV12-4 and TRBJ1-6; a weak D match, TRBD1 (6 bases). This CDR3 spans 15 amino acids. Trimming shortened V by 3 bases and J by 9 bases, and 15 bases separated the two germline ends. CDR3 bases: TGTGCCAGCAGTTTGGGGGGGCGCATAGGTTCACCCCTCCACTTT. It encodes CASSLGGRIGSPLHF.

This clonotype has more than one count but fewer than ten. The V gene is TRBV7-8, the J gene TRBJ2-7, with D unclear. Germline-derived CDR1 and CDR2 are SGHVS and FQNEAQ. V was trimmed by 0 bases and J by 0 bases, leaving 6 bases between them. This CDR3 is 14 amino acids long. The CDR3 region is CASSLAAASYEQYF. The CDR3 region has the DNA TGTGCCAGCAGCTTAGCGGCGGCCTCCTACGAGCAGTACTTC.

Remarks on this clonotype: Since a much larger clone is just one base distant, this may be a read error. The rearrangement uses TRBV28 and TRBJ2-6; the D gene could be TRBD1 or TRBD2 (5 bases each). Germline V CDR1 and CDR2: MDHEN, SYDVKM. The CDR3 has 15 amino acids. The CDR3 bases are TGTGCCAGCAGTTCCCGTGGGGGTGGGGGCAACGTCCTGACTTTC. It codes for CASSSRGGGGNVLTF.

In its sample, this clonotype was seen a few times. The chain links TRBV12-3 or TRBV12-4 to TRBJ1-2; the D gene is possibly TRBD1 (6 bases). Trimming cost V 1 base and J 7 bases, with 10 bases left between them. This CDR3 contains 13 residues. The DNA for the CDR3 is TGTGCCAGCAGTTTAGGGACAGCTGGTGGCTACACCTTC. It codes for CASSLGTAGGYTF.

This clonotype was seen more than once but under ten times. The chain employs TRBV24-1 and TRBJ2-1; TRBD2 aligns across 14 bases. This CDR3 region has 15 residues. Germline V gene sequence: CDR1 KGHDR, CDR2 SFDVKD. Trimming cost V 4 bases and J 9 bases; bases outside gene matches: 4. The CDR3 is CATSDQGLAGVEQFF. In DNA form, the CDR3 reads TGTGCCACCAGTGACCAGGGACTAGCGGGAGTTGAGCAGTTCTTC.

This clonotype appeared a few times. The chain couples TRBV20-1 to TRBJ2-7; a possible D gene is TRBD2 (5 bases). The CDR3 sequence is 11 residues long. CDR1 and CDR2 (germline): DFQATT, SNEGSKA (reference sequence). The V end was cut by 3 bases, the J end by 5 bases, with 8 bases between. CDR3 residues: CSASMRDEQYF. The CDR3 DNA reads TGCAGTGCTAGCATGCGGGACGAGCAGTACTTC.

This clonotype was seen more than once but under ten times. The gene calls are TRBV6-1 and TRBJ2-7, with 7 bases fitting TRBD2. V lost 9 bases and J lost 3; bases outside the gene matches: 8. The germline CDR1 and CDR2 sequences are MNHNS and SASEGT. The CDR3 spans 13 residues. In DNA form, the CDR3 reads TGTGCCAGTAGCCGGGACTACTTCTACGAGCAGTACTTC. Protein: CASSRDYFYEQYF.

V usage is TRBV7-9 and J usage is TRBJ2-1, with D hard to call. The CDR3 contains 13 residues. V was shortened by 8 bases and J by 0 bases, with 8 bases between the two germline ends. From germline, CDR1 is SEHNR and CDR2 FQNEAQ (reference sequence). The CDR3 is CASEENSYNEQFF. DNA of the CDR3: TGTGCCAGCGAAGAGAACTCCTACAATGAGCAGTTCTTC.

This clonotype was counted ten times or more. The chain combines TRBV19 with TRBJ2-1, with 13 bases lining up with TRBD2. J lost 5 bases, V lost 3 bases, and 4 bases had no gene match. This CDR3 comprises 16 residues. Germline values: CDR1 LNHDA, CDR2 SQIVND (reference sequence). CDR3 nucleotide sequence: TGTGCCAGTAGTATCTTAACTAGCGGGAGGGACAATGAGCAGTTCTTC. Translated, it gives CASSILTSGRDNEQFF. Full variable domain (outside the CDR3, taken from reference TRBV19 and TRBJ2-1): DGGITQSPKYLFRKEGQNVTLSCEQNLNHDAMYWYRQDPGQGLRLIYYSQIVNDFQKGDIAEGYSVSREKKESFPLTVTSAQKNPTAFYLCASSILTSGRDNEQFFGPGTRLTVL.

This clonotype was seen a few times. The V call is TRBV7-2, the J call TRBJ2-2; D tentatively reads TRBD1 or TRBD2 (5 bases each). Trimming shortened V by 2 bases and J by 4 bases, and 11 bases separated the two germline ends. Germline CDR1 reads SGHTA; CDR2 reads FQGNSA. The CDR3 contains 15 residues. The CDR3 region is CASSLWGSLTGELFF. The CDR3 nucleotides read TGTGCCAGCAGCTTATGGGGGAGCCTCACCGGGGAGCTGTTTTTT.

This clonotype was counted ten times or more. The chain is built from TRBV7-2 and TRBJ2-7; D is unclear. V shed 2 bases and J shed 1 base, with 9 bases lying between them. CDR3 size: 14 residues. The germline V gene encodes CDR1 SGHTA and CDR2 FQGNSA. The CDR3 coding sequence is TGTGCCAGCAGCTTAACCGGCGGTTCCTACGAGCAGTACTTC. Protein: CASSLTGGSYEQYF.

This clonotype was seen ten or more times. The chain uses TRBV2 and TRBJ2-2; TRBD1 agrees at 9 bases. Germline V gives CDR1 SNHLY, CDR2 FYNNEI. Trimming cost V 5 bases and J 5 bases; bases outside gene matches: 3. The CDR3 covers 14 residues. This CDR3 reads CASSQQGATGELFF. For the CDR3, the DNA is TGTGCCAGCAGTCAACAGGGGGCGACCGGGGAGCTGTTTTTT.

This clonotype was seen more than once but under ten times. The rearrangement links TRBV7-9 to TRBJ2-7; D may be TRBD1 (6 bases). Trimming took off 5 bases at V and 3 bases at J, with 14 bases between the two ends. CDR1 SEHNR and CDR2 FQNEAQ come from the germline V gene (reference sequence). The CDR3 runs to 14 residues. DNA of the CDR3: TGTGCCAGCAGCCCGCCACAGGGAATCTACGAGCAGTACTTC. Translating gives CASSPPQGIYEQYF.

This sequence joins TRBV5-1 and TRBJ2-1; D not certain. V lost 1 base, J lost 0 bases, and 8 bases lay in between. The length of the CDR3 is 15 residues. Germline lookup yields CDR1 SGHRS and CDR2 YFSETQ. CDR3 in DNA: TGCGCCAGCAGCTTGACAGCCAGCTCCTACAATGAGCAGTTCTTC. Its protein is CASSLTASSYNEQFF.

The gene calls are TRBV6-1 and TRBJ2-1; maybe TRBD1 (5 bases). Trimming removed 2 bases at V and 9 bases at J, with 11 bases between. Germline CDR1 MNHNS, CDR2 SASEGT. This CDR3 region has 13 residues. The DNA for the CDR3 is TGTGCCAGCAGTGAAAGCAGGGTTATTGAGCAGTTCTTC. Protein product: CASSESRVIEQFF.

As regards this clonotype: A junction end diverges from the germline sequence, so it may reflect a read error. The genes are TRBV12-5 and TRBJ2-3, with D perhaps TRBD2 (6 bases). CDR1 LGHNT and CDR2 FRNRAP come from the germline V gene. The CDR3 is made up of 15 amino acids. This CDR3 reads CAGGLASDYSGTQYF. The CDR3 DNA is TGTGCTGGTGGTTTGGCCTCGGACTATTCGGGTACGCAGTATTTT.

This clonotype was observed at least ten times. The chain links TRBV27 to TRBJ2-7; 10 nucleotides agree with TRBD1. Unmatched junction bases numbered 3, after V lost 5 bases and J lost 2 bases. CDR3 length: 14 amino acids. Germline V lookup: CDR1 MNHEY, CDR2 SMNVEV (reference sequence). In nucleotides, the CDR3 is TGTGCCAGCAGTAGGGACAGGGGCCCCTACGAGCAGTACTTC. It codes for CASSRDRGPYEQYF.

The genes are TRBV19 and TRBJ1-6, with D perhaps matching TRBD1 (6 bases). There are 14 residues in the CDR3. Germline V gives CDR1 LNHDA, CDR2 SQIVND (reference sequence). V lost 7 bases, J lost 4 bases, and 11 bases lay in between. CDR3 sequence: CASTTDRYNSPLHF. For the CDR3, the DNA is TGTGCCAGTACCACCGACAGGTATAATTCACCCCTCCACTTT.

This chain connects TRBV9 to TRBJ1-1; perhaps TRBD1 as D (5 bases). This CDR3 region has 15 residues. V gave up 4 bases and J gave up 5 bases, with 18 bases separating them. Per germline, CDR1 SGDLS and CDR2 YYNGEE. The CDR3 spells CASSPRANPGTEAFF. CDR3 DNA sequence: TGTGCCAGCAGCCCCCGGGCTAACCCAGGGACTGAAGCTTTCTTT.

This clonotype showed up many times. The chain combines TRBV28 with TRBJ1-2, with D possibly TRBD1 on 6 matching bases. Trimming shortened V by 7 bases and J by 5 bases, and 17 bases separated the two germline ends. CDR1 is MDHEN and CDR2 is SYDVKM in the germline V gene. The CDR3 contains 14 residues. CDR3 DNA sequence: TGTGCCAGCAATGACAGGACGGTGACTTATGGCTACACCTTC. Translated, it gives CASNDRTVTYGYTF.

This clonotype came up a few times. The CDR3 DNA is TGTGCCAGCGACAGGGTCGGTAGGGAGACCCAGTACTTC. Protein sequence: CASDRVGRETQYF. V and J are TRBV7-9 and TRBJ2-5; 7 bases are shared with TRBD1. Germline CDR1 reads SEHNR; CDR2 reads FQNEAQ (reference sequence). The CDR3 runs 13 residues. The V segment lost 8 bases and the J segment 5 bases; nucleotides outside the gene matches: 8.

The V gene is TRBV18, the J gene TRBJ1-3, with TRBD1 matching over 12 bases. CDR1 KGHSH and CDR2 LQKENI come from the germline V gene. This CDR3 has 17 residues. V lost 5 bases and J lost 0; bases outside the gene matches: 5. CDR3: CASSDPGQGASGNTIYF. CDR3 bases: TGTGCCAGCTCAGACCCGGGACAGGGGGCCTCTGGAAACACCATATATTTT.

This clonotype was detected only a few times. This chain connects TRBV28 to TRBJ1-6, with 8 bases matching TRBD1. The germline V gene has CDR1 MDHEN and CDR2 SYDVKM. V gave up 6 bases and J gave up 10 bases; unmatched junction bases: 11. This CDR3 is 15 amino acids long. DNA of the CDR3: TGTGCCAGCAGACCTCCGCAGGGGGCAATCTCACCCCTCCACTTT. This encodes CASRPPQGAISPLHF.

This sequence joins TRBV5-6 and TRBJ1-5; D not certain. V shed 2 bases and J shed 2 bases, with 8 bases lying between them. The CDR3 totals 14 residues. In germline, CDR1 is SGHDT, CDR2 YYEEEE. CDR3 DNA sequence: TGTGCCAGCAGCTTTCGGCATGGCAATCAGCCCCAGCATTTT. It specifies CASSFRHGNQPQHF.

The J gene is TRBJ2-2, the V gene TRBV6-1; TRBD1 matches at 7 bases. The germline gives CDR1 MNHNS, CDR2 SASEGT. The V segment lost 5 bases and the J segment 7 bases; nucleotides outside the gene matches: 4. The CDR3 runs 13 residues. The CDR3 DNA is TGTGCCAGCAGTCGACAGGGCTACGGGGAGCTGTTTTTT. This gives the protein CASSRQGYGELFF.

This clonotype was recorded at least ten times. J is TRBJ2-7 and V is TRBV19, with 11 positions matching TRBD1. The V gene end was trimmed by 3 bases and the J gene end by 0 bases; junction bases not matched to a gene: 1. Germline CDR1 LNHDA, CDR2 SQIVND (reference sequence). This CDR3 has 15 residues. The CDR3 sequence is CASSIGQGASYEQYF. For the CDR3, the DNA is TGTGCCAGTAGTATTGGACAGGGGGCCTCCTACGAGCAGTACTTC.